Reported below is one T cell receptor (beta chain). Its antigen is not known. This entry belongs to a study of shared clonotypes between healthy human individuals. As for the study in general: Serving as donors were a couple of women and a few men, whose ages spanned 18 to 49.

Whole-study findings and limits: Sequencing depth was expected to influence donor clonotype sharing.

An even split of each subset's genomic DNA across several immunoSEQ plates was performed. Researchers sequenced unsorted PBMC DNA using ten immunoSEQ deep assay plates. The table came from immunoSEQ multiplex PCR; TCRdb's copy has only in-frame clones and leaves some out. The sample comprises hundreds of thousands of clones, around 81% of which are singletons, and around 12% rests with the top ten. Trimming pared 1 base from V and 3 bases from J, leaving 9 bases between. Germline V gives CDR1 SGHTA, CDR2 FQGNSA. The CDR3 extends over 14 amino acids. This TCR came from a woman in her thirties or forties in good health. Some clones in this sample may be carry-over from other donors' samples. The rearrangement uses TRBV7-2 and TRBJ1-2, with D perhaps matching TRBD1 (5 bases). Input material: PBMCs. In DNA form, the CDR3 reads TGTGCCAGCAGCTTAGTGGACACATACTATGGCTACACCTTC. It codes for CASSLVDTYYGYTF.